The 11 T cell receptor beta chains reported below all come from one sample, sequenced in a study of blood T cell repertoires in COVID-19. TCRdb keeps only in-frame clones here, not all; method: immunoSEQ multiplex PCR. The table records about 500,000 clones, roughly 87% of them present only once. The source material was peripheral blood. The source of these receptors is a man younger than 30 with COVID-19, enrolled during active disease.

The sample holds one count of this clone. The gene calls are TRBV5-1 and TRBJ2-1, with TRBD2 matching over 9 bases. Germline CDR1 SGHRS, CDR2 YFSETQ. CDR3 length: 16 residues. Unmatched junction bases numbered 5, after V lost 0 bases and J lost 4 bases. The CDR3 loop is CASSLDLAGTYNEQFF. CDR3 nucleotides: TGCGCCAGCAGCTTGGATCTAGCGGGAACTTACAATGAGCAGTTCTTC.

The chain employs TRBV7-9 and TRBJ1-1; the D gene is possibly TRBD1 (5 bases). This CDR3 comprises 15 residues. Per the germline V gene, CDR1 is SEHNR and CDR2 is FQNEAQ (reference sequence). Trimming removed 1 base at V and 0 bases at J, with 9 bases between. CDR3 coding DNA: TGTGCCAGCAGCTTAGACGGGGGGATGAACACTGAAGCTTTCTTT. Protein: CASSLDGGMNTEAFF. The whole variable domain, filled in from reference TRBV7-9 and TRBJ1-1, reads DTGVSQNPRHKITKRGQNVTFRCDPISEHNRLYWYRQTLGQGPEFLTYFQNEAQLEKSRLLSDRFSAERPKGSFSTLEIQRTEQGDSAMYLCASSLDGGMNTEAFFGQGTRLTVV.

This CDR3 reads CASSLMDRSYNEQFF. CDR3 DNA: TGTGCCAGCAGTTTGATGGACAGGTCCTACAATGAGCAGTTCTTC. The chain recombines TRBV6-5 with TRBJ2-1; 7 bases match TRBD1. The CDR3 has 15 amino acids. The ends lost 4 bases at V and 1 base at J; junction bases unmatched: 4. Germline V gene lookup returns CDR1 MNHEY and CDR2 SVGAGI.

The chain carries TRBV3-1 (or the pseudogene TRBV3-2) and TRBJ1-4; 7 bases agree with TRBD1. J lost 5 bases, V lost 4 bases, and 10 bases had no gene match. Germline V gene sequence: CDR1 LGHDT, CDR2 YNNKEL (reference sequence). The CDR3 is 16 residues long. CDR3: CASSREGTAQNEKLFF. The CDR3 DNA sequence: TGTGCCAGCAGCCGTGAAGGGACAGCCCAAAATGAAAAACTGTTTTTT.

The rearrangement uses TRBV15 and TRBJ2-2; no definite D call. Per germline, CDR1 LNHNV and CDR2 YYDKDF (reference sequence). The CDR3 has 13 amino acids. V gave up 3 bases and J gave up 3 bases, with 5 bases separating them. The CDR3: CATSSLYTGELFF. CDR3 nucleotides: TGTGCCACCAGCAGTCTCTACACCGGGGAGCTGTTTTTT.

This chain links TRBV10-2 with TRBJ2-7; TRBD1 is a possible D gene (5 bases). V was trimmed by 2 bases and J by 4 bases, leaving 9 bases between them. Germline lookup yields CDR1 WSHSY and CDR2 SAAADI. This CDR3 is built from 13 residues. The CDR3 spells CASSEGAKYEQYF. CDR3 in DNA: TGCGCCAGCAGTGAGGGGGCCAAGTACGAGCAGTACTTC.

This chain uses TRBV29-1 with TRBJ1-2, with a weak D call TRBD1 (6 bases). The CDR3 is 12 residues long. The V gene's germline CDR1 is SQVTM and CDR2 ANQGSEA. The V and J ends lost 5 bases and 3 bases respectively, with 10 bases between them. The CDR3, as DNA: TGCAGCGTTCTACAGGGTCACTATGGCTACACCTTC. It yields the protein CSVLQGHYGYTF.

In DNA, the CDR3 is TGCGCCAGCAGCCCCAGCGGGGGGAACACCGGGGAGCTGTTTTTT. Encoded protein: CASSPSGGNTGELFF. The chain employs TRBV4-1 and TRBJ2-2; TRBD2 aligns across 8 bases. From germline, CDR1 is MGHRA and CDR2 YSYEKL. The CDR3 is made up of 15 amino acids. V gave up 4 bases and J gave up 1 base; unmatched junction bases: 2.

This chain links TRBV18 with TRBJ2-7; TRBD2 aligns across 13 bases. The germline gives CDR1 KGHSH, CDR2 LQKENI. This CDR3 has 15 residues. The V gene end was trimmed by 3 bases and the J gene end by 5 bases; junction bases not matched to a gene: 4. CDR3 protein: CASSPRTSGGNEQYF. Here the CDR3 DNA reads TGTGCCAGCTCACCGAGGACTAGCGGGGGAAACGAGCAGTACTTC.

The rearrangement links TRBV6-5 to TRBJ1-1; 7 bases are a match to TRBD1. Per the germline V gene, CDR1 is MNHEY and CDR2 is SVGAGI. The CDR3 covers 14 residues. The V gene end was trimmed by 6 bases and the J gene end by 1 base; junction bases not matched to a gene: 5. CDR3: CASRLGGANTEAFF. As DNA, the CDR3 is TGTGCCAGCAGGTTAGGGGGCGCGAACACTGAAGCTTTCTTT.

This clone has more than one count but fewer than ten. V and J are TRBV5-1 and TRBJ2-7, with 11 positions matching TRBD2. The V gene end was trimmed by 3 bases and the J gene end by 3 bases; junction bases not matched to a gene: 2. Germline CDR1 is SGHRS and CDR2 is YFSETQ. This CDR3 is built from 14 residues. The CDR3 is CASSSSGGNYEQYF. Written as DNA, the CDR3 is TGCGCCAGCAGCTCTAGCGGGGGGAACTACGAGCAGTACTTC.